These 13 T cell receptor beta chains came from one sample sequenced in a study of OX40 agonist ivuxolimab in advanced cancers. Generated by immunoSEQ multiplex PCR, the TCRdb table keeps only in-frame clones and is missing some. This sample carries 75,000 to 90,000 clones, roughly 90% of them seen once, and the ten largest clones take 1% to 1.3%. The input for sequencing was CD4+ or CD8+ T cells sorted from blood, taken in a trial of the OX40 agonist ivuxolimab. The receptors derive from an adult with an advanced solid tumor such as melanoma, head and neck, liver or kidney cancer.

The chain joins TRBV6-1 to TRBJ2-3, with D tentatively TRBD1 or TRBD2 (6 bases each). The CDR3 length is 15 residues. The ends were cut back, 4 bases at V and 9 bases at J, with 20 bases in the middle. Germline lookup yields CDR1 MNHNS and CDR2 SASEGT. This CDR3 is CASSAVSGALQTQYF. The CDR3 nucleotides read TGTGCCAGCAGTGCCGTTTCGGGGGCACTCCAGACGCAGTATTTT.

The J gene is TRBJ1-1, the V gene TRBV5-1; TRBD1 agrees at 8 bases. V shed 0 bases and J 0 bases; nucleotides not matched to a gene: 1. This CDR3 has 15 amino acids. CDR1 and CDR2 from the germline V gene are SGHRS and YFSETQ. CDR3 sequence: CASSLGTGLNTEAFF. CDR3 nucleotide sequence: TGCGCCAGCAGCTTGGGGACAGGGTTGAACACTGAAGCTTTCTTT. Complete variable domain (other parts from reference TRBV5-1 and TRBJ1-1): KAGVTQTPRYLIKTRGQQVTLSCSPISGHRSVSWYQQTPGQGLQFLFEYFSETQRNKGNFPGRFSGRQFSNSRSEMNVSTLELGDSALYLCASSLGTGLNTEAFFGQGTRLTVV.

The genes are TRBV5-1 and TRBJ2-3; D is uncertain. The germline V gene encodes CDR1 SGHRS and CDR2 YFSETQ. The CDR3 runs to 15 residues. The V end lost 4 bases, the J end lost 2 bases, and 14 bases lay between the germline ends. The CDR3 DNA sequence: TGCGCCAGCAGCGTGGTGGCGGCTACCACAGATACGCAGTATTTT. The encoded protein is CASSVVAATTDTQYF.

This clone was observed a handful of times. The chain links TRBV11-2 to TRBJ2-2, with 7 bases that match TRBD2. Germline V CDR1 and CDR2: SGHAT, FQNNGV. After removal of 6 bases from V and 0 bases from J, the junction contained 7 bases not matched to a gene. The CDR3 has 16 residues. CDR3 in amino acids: CASSTRLAANTGELFF. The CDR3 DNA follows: TGTGCCAGCAGTACGAGACTAGCTGCGAACACCGGGGAGCTGTTTTTT.

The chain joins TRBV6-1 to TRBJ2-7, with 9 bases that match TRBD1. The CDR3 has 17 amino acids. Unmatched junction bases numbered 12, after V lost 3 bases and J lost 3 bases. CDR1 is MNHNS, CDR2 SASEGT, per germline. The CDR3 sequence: CASSDPDRGRFLYEQYF. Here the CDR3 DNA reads TGTGCCAGCAGTGATCCGGACAGGGGCCGTTTCCTCTACGAGCAGTACTTC.

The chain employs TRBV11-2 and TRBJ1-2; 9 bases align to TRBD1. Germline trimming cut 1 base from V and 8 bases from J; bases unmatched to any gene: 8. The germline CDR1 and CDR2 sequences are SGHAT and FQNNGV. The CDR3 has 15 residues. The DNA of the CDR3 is TGTGCCAGCAGCTTAGGTGGGGTGACAGGGGGAGGCTACACCTTC. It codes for CASSLGGVTGGGYTF.

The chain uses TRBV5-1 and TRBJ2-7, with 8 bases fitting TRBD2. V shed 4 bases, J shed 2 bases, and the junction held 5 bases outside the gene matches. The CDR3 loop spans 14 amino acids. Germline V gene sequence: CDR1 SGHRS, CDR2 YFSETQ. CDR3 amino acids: CASSTSGSPYEQYF. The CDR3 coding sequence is TGCGCCAGCAGCACAAGCGGGAGCCCCTACGAGCAGTACTTC.

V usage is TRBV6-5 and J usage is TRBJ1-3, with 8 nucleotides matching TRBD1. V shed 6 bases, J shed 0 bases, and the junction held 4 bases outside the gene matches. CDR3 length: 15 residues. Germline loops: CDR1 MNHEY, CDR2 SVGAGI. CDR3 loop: CASRSDRGSGNTIYF. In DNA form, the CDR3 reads TGTGCCAGCAGAAGCGACAGGGGCTCTGGAAACACCATATATTTT.

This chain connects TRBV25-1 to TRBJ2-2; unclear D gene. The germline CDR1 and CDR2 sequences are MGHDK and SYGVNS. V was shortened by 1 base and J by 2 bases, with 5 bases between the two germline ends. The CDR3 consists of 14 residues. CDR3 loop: CASSESSNTGELFF. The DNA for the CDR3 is TGTGCCAGCAGTGAATCCAGTAACACCGGGGAGCTGTTTTTT.

The CDR3 loop is CASIPGQRVQPPETQYF. Written as DNA, the CDR3 is TGTGCCAGCATACCGGGACAGAGAGTTCAACCTCCAGAGACCCAGTACTTC. The chain links TRBV7-8 to TRBJ2-5; TRBD1 aligns across 7 bases. The ends lost 7 bases at V and 4 bases at J; junction bases unmatched: 18. The CDR3 consists of 17 residues. Germline CDR1 reads SGHVS; CDR2 reads FQNEAQ.

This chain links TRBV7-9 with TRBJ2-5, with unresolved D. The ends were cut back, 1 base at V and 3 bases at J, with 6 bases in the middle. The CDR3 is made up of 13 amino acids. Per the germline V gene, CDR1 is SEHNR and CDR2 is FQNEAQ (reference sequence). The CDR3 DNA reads TGTGCCAGCAGCTTAGACAGTAAAGAGACCCAGTACTTC. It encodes CASSLDSKETQYF.

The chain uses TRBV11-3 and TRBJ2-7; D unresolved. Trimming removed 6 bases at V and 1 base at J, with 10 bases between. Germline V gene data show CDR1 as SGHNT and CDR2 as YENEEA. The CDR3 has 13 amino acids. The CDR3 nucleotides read TGTGCCAGCAGTAATACTGCTTCCTACGAGCAGTACTTC. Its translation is CASSNTASYEQYF.

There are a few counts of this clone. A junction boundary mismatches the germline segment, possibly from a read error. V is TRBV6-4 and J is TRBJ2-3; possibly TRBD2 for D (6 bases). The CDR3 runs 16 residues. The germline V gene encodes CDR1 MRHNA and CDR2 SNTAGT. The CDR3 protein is CASSDSFGTRTDTQYF. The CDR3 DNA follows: TGTGCCAGCAGTGACTCGTTTGGGACTCGCACGGATACGCAGTATTTT.